The rows below give T cell receptor beta chains drawn from one sample of a study of OX40 agonist ivuxolimab in advanced cancers. The table came from immunoSEQ multiplex PCR; TCRdb's copy has only in-frame clones and leaves some out. Of 65,000 to 75,000 clones listed, roughly 87% are singletons. This specimen was CD4+ or CD8+ T cells sorted from blood, taken in a trial of the OX40 agonist ivuxolimab. The receptors here all came from an adult with an advanced solid tumor such as melanoma, head and neck, liver or kidney cancer. The CDR3 runs from the conserved cysteine through the conserved F or W. A D gene is named only where the DNA matches it firmly. Clone size is not always given. Where it is, it says once, few, many or a class for expanded clones.

clone size	V gene	D gene	J gene	CDR3 DNA	CDR3 protein
NA	TRBV10-2	TRBD2	TRBJ2-1	TGCGCCAGCAGCGCGGGACTAGCGGGATACAATGAGCAGTTCTTC	CASSAGLAGYNEQFF
few	TRBV6-6	TRBD2	TRBJ2-2	TGTGCCAGCACCACCCTGGGACTAGCGGGGACCGGGGAGCTGTTTTTT	CASTTLGLAGTGELFF
NA	TRBV5-1	NA	TRBJ2-7	TGCGCCAGCAGCTTGGCCGGAGGGGGCGTCGACGAGCAGTACTTC	CASSLAGGGVDEQYF
NA	TRBV6-5	TRBD1	TRBJ1-2	TGTGCCAGCGTCAACCCCGGGACAGGGTGGGGCTACACCTTC	CASVNPGTGWGYTF
once	TRBV19	NA	TRBJ2-7	TGTGCCAGTAGTATAGGGCCAACCTACGAGCAGTACTTC	CASSIGPTYEQYF
NA	TRBV4-1	TRBD1	TRBJ1-6	TGCGCCAGCAGCCAACAGGGGGCATCACCCCTCCACTTT	CASSQQGASPLHF
NA	TRBV7-9	NA	TRBJ2-7	TGTGCCAGCAGCTTAACTCAGGGAGGCACTTGGGAGCAGTACTTC	CASSLTQGGTWEQYF
NA	TRBV19	NA	TRBJ1-1	TGTGCCAGTAGTCCACAGATTATGAACACTGAAGCTTTCTTT	CASSPQIMNTEAFF
NA	TRBV5-6	NA	TRBJ2-5	TGTGCCAGCAGCTATAGAGAGACCCAGTACTTC	CASSYRETQYF
NA	TRBV7-6	TRBD1	TRBJ2-5	TGTGCCAGCACCCCAATTGTGGACAGGGGGCGAGAGACCCAGTACTTC	CASTPIVDRGRETQYF
once	TRBV5-4	NA	TRBJ2-3	TGTGCCAGCACCTCGGGGGGCAGGGATACGCAGTATTTT	CASTSGGRDTQYF
NA	TRBV7-9	TRBD2	TRBJ2-3	TGTGCCAGCAGCTTCGGACTAGCAGCGGATACGCAGTATTTT	CASSFGLAADTQYF
NA	TRBV5-1	NA	TRBJ2-1	TGCGCCAGCAGCTTGTTCGGTGGTGGCGGGGGCTTCAGCTCCTACAATGAGCAGTTCTTC	CASSLFGGGGGFSSYNEQFF
few	TRBV30	NA	TRBJ2-2	TGTGCCTGGAACAGGGAAACGAACACCGGGGAGCTGTTTTTT	CAWNRETNTGELFF
NA	TRBV10-3	TRBD1	TRBJ1-1	TGTGCCATCAACCAGGGGGCGGGGAACACTGAAGCTTTCTTT	CAINQGAGNTEAFF
NA	TRBV28	NA	TRBJ2-1	TGTGCCAGCAGTGCCAGCAAATACAATGAGCAGTTCTTC	CASSASKYNEQFF
NA	TRBV5-1	TRBD2	TRBJ2-2	TGCGCCAGCAGCTTAGGCTTGGCTAGCGGGAATACCGGGGAGCTGTTTTTT	CASSLGLASGNTGELFF
NA	TRBV5-1	NA	TRBJ2-5	TGCGCCAGCAGCTTAAGGGGGGAAGAGACCCAGTACTTC	CASSLRGEETQYF
NA	TRBV5-1	NA	TRBJ1-4	TGCGCCAGCAGCTTAAAACAGGGTGGCGAAAAACTGTTTTTT	CASSLKQGGEKLFF
NA	TRBV2	NA	TRBJ2-3	TGTGCCAGCAGTGAAGAACTTTTCCCCACAGATACGCAGTATTTT	CASSEELFPTDTQYF
NA	TRBV4-1	NA	TRBJ2-7	TGCGCCAGCAGCCAAGCTCCTTCCTTAACCTACGAGCAGTACTTC	CASSQAPSLTYEQYF
once	TRBV29-1	NA	TRBJ1-1	TGCAGCGTTGAAGATCGGGGCCTGAGGAGGATTCTCGTACACACTGAAGCTTTCTTT	CSVEDRGLRRILVHTEAFF
NA	TRBV7-6	NA	TRBJ2-3	TGTGCCAGCAGCCCTCTCGAAAGCACAGATACGCAGTATTTT	CASSPLESTDTQYF
NA	TRBV5-1	NA	TRBJ1-1	TGCGCCAGCAGCTTGGATGGGGGGACTGAAGCTTTCTTT	CASSLDGGTEAFF
few	TRBV9	NA	TRBJ2-5	TGTGCCAGCAGCGTAGGGGGCAGGAACCAAGAGACCCAGTACTTC	CASSVGGRNQETQYF
NA	TRBV5-1	NA	TRBJ2-3	TGCGCCAGCAGCTACCCTAGCACAGATACGCAGTATTTT	CASSYPSTDTQYF
few	TRBV2	TRBD1	TRBJ1-5	TGTGCCAGCAGTGTCGACAGGGGTTCAGGGCAGCCCCAGCATTTT	CASSVDRGSGQPQHF
NA	TRBV5-1	NA	TRBJ1-1	TGCGCCAGCAGCTCCAGACCCACCACTGGGGGGACTGAAGCTTTCTTT	CASSSRPTTGGTEAFF
once	TRBV4-1	NA	TRBJ2-3	TGCGCCAGCAGCCAAGATCGCGGCACAGATACGCAGTATTTT	CASSQDRGTDTQYF
NA	TRBV27	NA	TRBJ1-5	TGTGCCAGCAGTTCGACAGGTCCGGATCAGCCCCAGCATTTT	CASSSTGPDQPQHF
once	TRBV27	NA	TRBJ1-1	TGTGCCAGCAGACCAGGGCCCACTGCCTCTGAAGCTTTCTTT	CASRPGPTASEAFF